One and the same sample provided the 25 T cell receptor beta chains below, sequenced in a study of long-term antiretroviral therapy in people with HIV. This was the immunoSEQ v3.0 assay at survey level. The table came from immunoSEQ multiplex PCR; TCRdb's copy has only in-frame clones and leaves some out. Among fewer than 20,000 clones listed, approximately 90% were seen once. This specimen was unsorted PBMCs, taken 6.9 years after starting antiretroviral therapy. These receptors all stem from a man in his fifties with HIV.

The chain employs TRBV9 and TRBJ2-3, with 7 bases that match TRBD1. This CDR3 has 14 amino acids. After removal of 2 bases from V and 2 bases from J, the junction contained 2 bases not matched to a gene. Germline values: CDR1 SGDLS, CDR2 YYNGEE. The CDR3 DNA is TGTGCCAGCAGCGTGGGACAGCTCACAGATACGCAGTATTTT. The encoded protein is CASSVGQLTDTQYF.

The chain recombines TRBV5-8 with TRBJ1-1; 11 bases are a match to TRBD1. Germline CDR1 reads SGHTS; CDR2 reads YDEGEE. V shed 0 bases, J shed 4 bases, and the junction held 5 bases outside the gene matches. The length of the CDR3 is 16 residues. The CDR3: CASSLVRGTGGTEAFF. As DNA, the CDR3 is TGTGCCAGCAGCTTGGTTCGTGGGACAGGGGGCACTGAAGCTTTCTTT. Combining the CDR3 with reference TRBV5-8 and TRBJ1-1 gives the whole variable domain EAGVTQSPTHLIKTRGQQATLRCSPISGHTSVYWYQQALGLGLQFLLWYDEGEERNRGNFPPRFSGRQFPNYSSELNVNALELEDSALYLCASSLVRGTGGTEAFFGQGTRLTVV.

J is TRBJ2-7 and V is TRBV5-1; 7 bases fit TRBD1. The CDR3 covers 15 residues. CDR1 SGHRS and CDR2 YFSETQ come from the germline V gene. With V trimmed by 4 bases and J by 2 bases, 9 bases remained unmatched. As DNA, the CDR3 is TGCGCCAGCAGCCATACGGTACAGGGGCCCTACGAGCAGTACTTC. Translated: CASSHTVQGPYEQYF.

The rearrangement uses TRBV6-5 and TRBJ2-7, with D unresolved. V dropped 2 bases and J dropped 4 bases, with 9 bases sitting between them. The V gene's germline CDR1 is MNHEY and CDR2 SVGAGI. The CDR3 loop spans 13 amino acids. The CDR3 sequence: CASSYMELYEQYF. DNA of the CDR3: TGTGCCAGCAGTTACATGGAGCTGTACGAGCAGTACTTC.

The chain combines TRBV7-8 with TRBJ2-2, with D hard to call. Trimming removed 3 bases at V and 5 bases at J, with 4 bases between. Germline V gene data show CDR1 as SGHVS and CDR2 as FQNEAQ. The CDR3 is 12 residues long. In DNA form, the CDR3 reads TGTGCCAGCAGCTTTTCTACCGGGGAGCTGTTTTTT. This translates into CASSFSTGELFF.

This chain joins TRBV7-2 and TRBJ1-5; 10 bases match TRBD1. The CDR3 is 15 amino acids. The V segment lost 5 bases and the J segment 4 bases; nucleotides outside the gene matches: 5. Germline V CDR1 and CDR2: SGHTA, FQGNSA. CDR3 loop: CASSLRQGANQPQHF. DNA of the CDR3: TGTGCCAGCAGCCTCCGACAGGGGGCAAATCAGCCCCAGCATTTT.

The chain employs TRBV7-9 and TRBJ2-7; D is possibly TRBD1 (5 bases). Trimming took off 5 bases at V and 6 bases at J, with 29 bases between the two ends. The CDR3 runs 18 residues. CDR1 is SEHNR, CDR2 FQNEAQ, per germline (reference sequence). The CDR3, as DNA: TGTGCCAGCAGCCATCCCCCTATAACCGGACATAGGGCTAGCGAGCAGTACTTC. Translated, it gives CASSHPPITGHRASEQYF. Combining the CDR3 with reference TRBV7-9 and TRBJ2-7 gives the whole variable domain DTGVSQNPRHKITKRGQNVTFRCDPISEHNRLYWYRQTLGQGPEFLTYFQNEAQLEKSRLLSDRFSAERPKGSFSTLEIQRTEQGDSAMYLCASSHPPITGHRASEQYFGPGTRLTVT.

The chain carries TRBV7-7 and TRBJ2-7; 7 bases line up with TRBD2. CDR1 SSHAT and CDR2 FNYEAQ come from the germline V gene (reference sequence). This CDR3 has 14 amino acids. J lost 1 base, V lost 5 bases, and 5 bases had no gene match. The CDR3 spells CASSPRAGSYEQYF. DNA of the CDR3: TGTGCCAGCAGCCCAAGAGCGGGATCCTACGAGCAGTACTTC.

The chain links TRBV6-6 to TRBJ2-7; D may match TRBD1 or TRBD2 (5 bases each). With 7 bases removed from V and 6 bases from J, the gap between germline ends came to 22 bases. Germline assignment: CDR1 MNHNY and CDR2 SVGAGI (reference sequence). This CDR3 is 15 amino acids long. Here the CDR3 DNA reads TGTGCCAGCAACACACCTGACAAGGGGAGTATCGAGCAGTACTTC. Its translation: CASNTPDKGSIEQYF.

This chain connects TRBV7-2 to TRBJ2-1; maybe TRBD1 (5 bases). With 2 bases removed from V and 2 bases from J, the gap between germline ends came to 10 bases. The V gene's germline CDR1 is SGHTA and CDR2 FQGNSA. The CDR3 is made up of 15 amino acids. CDR3 in amino acids: CASSLLDKPYNEQFF. The CDR3 DNA is TGTGCCAGCAGCTTACTGGACAAACCCTACAATGAGCAGTTCTTC.

In this sample, this clone turned up once. This chain uses TRBV4-3 with TRBJ2-7; 10 positions agree with TRBD2. V dropped 0 bases and J dropped 2; count of bases not matched to a gene: 4. The CDR3 length is 16 residues. Germline CDR1 and CDR2: LGHNA and YSLEER. As DNA, the CDR3 is TGCGCCAGCAGCCAAGATGGGCTAGCGGGGGCCTACGAGCAGTACTTC. Translating it yields CASSQDGLAGAYEQYF.

This chain uses TRBV27 with TRBJ1-5; maybe TRBD1 (6 bases). This CDR3 is built from 14 residues. The V gene's germline CDR1 is MNHEY and CDR2 SMNVEV (reference sequence). V lost 5 bases, J lost 6 bases, and 14 bases lay in between. The CDR3 DNA follows: TGTGCCAGCAGTCCTCGGACAGAATCTCAGCCCCAGCATTTT. It yields the protein CASSPRTESQPQHF.

The chain carries TRBV9 and TRBJ2-2; D is possibly TRBD1 (6 bases). The CDR3 extends over 13 amino acids. Germline CDR1 and CDR2: SGDLS and YYNGEE. V was clipped by 9 bases and J by 3 bases, with 12 bases between them. CDR3 nucleotide sequence: TGTGCCACCCGGACAGATGACACCGGGGAGCTGTTTTTT. Translated, it gives CATRTDDTGELFF.

CDR3 sequence (DNA): TGTGCCAGCAGTTTCTCTATAGGGGACAGGGGAACTAATGAAAAACTGTTTTTT. Its translation is CASSFSIGDRGTNEKLFF. The chain employs TRBV28 and TRBJ1-4, with 10 bases fitting TRBD1. CDR1 is MDHEN, CDR2 SYDVKM, per germline. This CDR3 has 18 amino acids. Trimming cost V 3 bases and J 1 base; bases outside gene matches: 8.

This clone was detected a few times. V and J are TRBV25-1 and TRBJ2-5, with a possible D match to TRBD1 (6 bases). The length of the CDR3 is 14 residues. The V gene's germline CDR1 is MGHDK and CDR2 SYGVNS. Trimming pared 3 bases from V and 5 bases from J, leaving 13 bases between. In DNA form, the CDR3 reads TGTGCCAGCAGTGATTCCAGGGGTCGGGAGACCCAGTACTTC. Translating it yields CASSDSRGRETQYF.

The V call is TRBV9, the J call TRBJ1-2; D might be TRBD1 (5 bases). CDR3 length: 12 amino acids. V dropped 4 bases and J dropped 5 bases, with 9 bases sitting between them. In germline, CDR1 is SGDLS, CDR2 YYNGEE. Here the CDR3 reads CASSRDGYGYTF. CDR3 nucleotides: TGTGCCAGCAGCAGGGACGGATATGGCTACACCTTC.

The chain carries TRBV6-6 and TRBJ1-5; D remains unclear. CDR3 length: 14 amino acids. The V end was cut by 4 bases, the J end by 7 bases, with 14 bases between. Per the germline V gene, CDR1 is MNHNY and CDR2 is SVGAGI (reference sequence). The CDR3 region is CASSSQRVNQPQHF. CDR3 DNA: TGTGCCAGCAGTTCCCAACGGGTCAACCAGCCCCAGCATTTT.

The chain combines TRBV30 with TRBJ2-2; a weak D match, TRBD1 (6 bases). The CDR3 length is 13 residues. Germline V gives CDR1 GTSNPN, CDR2 SVGIG (reference sequence). The V gene lost 2 bases and the J gene lost 6 bases, with 10 bases spanning the gap. The CDR3 DNA reads TGTGCCTGGAGTTTTACAGGGTCCGGGGAGCTGTTTTTT. Residues: CAWSFTGSGELFF.

The chain joins TRBV5-1 to TRBJ2-5; no definite D call. V gave up 2 bases and J gave up 9 bases, with 14 bases separating them. Germline CDR1 and CDR2: SGHRS and YFSETQ. The length of the CDR3 is 13 residues. The CDR3 loop is CASSLRAEGAQYF. In nucleotides, the CDR3 is TGCGCCAGCAGCTTAAGGGCCGAAGGTGCCCAGTACTTC.

J is TRBJ1-2 and V is TRBV20-1; D is unresolved. CDR3 length: 11 residues. Germline CDR1 DFQATT, CDR2 SNEGSKA (reference sequence). Trimming removed 3 bases at V and 7 bases at J, with 9 bases between. For the CDR3, the DNA is TGCAGTGCTAGCAGCGGGCTTGGCTACACCTTC. It encodes CSASSGLGYTF.

This chain connects TRBV19 to TRBJ2-1, with a possible D match to TRBD1 (7 bases). Germline CDR1 is LNHDA and CDR2 is SQIVND (reference sequence). Trimming took 4 bases from V and 7 from J, leaving 17 bases between them. The CDR3 length is 15 residues. The CDR3 sequence is CASSTLRGATNEQFF. In nucleotides, the CDR3 is TGTGCCAGTAGTACACTCAGGGGGGCCACTAATGAGCAGTTCTTC.

The rearrangement links TRBV29-1 to TRBJ1-3, with D possibly TRBD1 on 5 matching bases. The V and J ends lost 5 bases and 9 bases respectively, with 11 bases between them. Germline CDR1 SQVTM, CDR2 ANQGSEA. CDR3 length equals 11 residues. The CDR3 loop reads CSVLQGSTIYF. CDR3 nucleotide sequence: TGCAGCGTTCTCCAGGGTAGCACCATATATTTT.

The chain carries TRBV19 and TRBJ1-5; TRBD1 might be the D (6 bases). Deletions cut 3 bases from V and 3 bases from J, with 15 bases between. CDR3 length equals 16 residues. Germline CDR1 reads LNHDA; CDR2 reads SQIVND (reference sequence). CDR3 residues: CASSILQGRVNQPQHF. CDR3 DNA: TGTGCCAGTAGTATCCTACAGGGTCGGGTCAATCAGCCCCAGCATTTT.

V gene TRBV28 combines with J gene TRBJ2-7; tentatively, D is TRBD2 (6 bases). V lost 5 bases and J lost 6, with 11 bases in between. This CDR3 is 12 amino acids long. Germline CDR1 is MDHEN and CDR2 is SYDVKM. The CDR3 loop reads CASSPRRGEQYF. The CDR3 coding sequence is TGTGCCAGCAGTCCCAGGCGGGGCGAGCAGTACTTC. Supplemented by reference TRBV28 and TRBJ2-7, the full variable domain reads DVKVTQSSRYLVKRTGEKVFLECVQDMDHENMFWYRQDPGLGLRLIYFSYDVKMKEKGDIPEGYSVSREKKERFSLILESASTNQTSMYLCASSPRRGEQYFGPGTRLTVT.

This chain connects TRBV2 to TRBJ1-3, with D unresolved. V was trimmed by 4 bases and J by 4 bases, leaving 11 bases between them. From germline, CDR1 is SNHLY and CDR2 FYNNEI. This CDR3 has 14 residues. DNA for the CDR3: TGTGCCAGCAGTGGTGAGGGAACGGGAAACACCATATATTTT. Protein product: CASSGEGTGNTIYF. The full variable domain, completed using reference TRBV2 and TRBJ1-3, is EPEVTQTPSHQVTQMGQEVILRCVPISNHLYFYWYRQILGQKVEFLVSFYNNEISEKSEIFDDQFSVERPDGSNFTLKIRSTKLEDSAMYFCASSGEGTGNTIYFGEGSWLTVV.